This TCR beta chain comes out of a study of identical twins. A few counts support this clonotype. Via MiXCR, TCRdb re-called the 5' RACE reads, giving one row per CDR3 protein. The sample holds roughly 1.6 million distinct CDR3 sequences, roughly 35% seen once. The germline V gene has CDR1 MDHEN and CDR2 SYDVKM. Trimming left V 2 bases short and J 3 bases short, with 9 bases between. The CDR3 spans 14 residues. Sequencing was done on a sample of cord blood. This receptor was taken from a newborn girl in good health. The chain combines TRBV28 with TRBJ2-3; no clear D. The CDR3 spells CASSLVLPTDTQYF. For the CDR3, the DNA is TGTGCCAGCAGTTTAGTTTTACCAACAGATACGCAGTATTTT.